This passage covers 7 T cell receptor beta chains from one sample sequenced in a study of PD-1 blockade in classical Hodgkin lymphoma. Every patient was affected by relapse after autologous stem cell transplantation, while exposure to brentuximab vedotin was not uniform. Using immunoSEQ multiplex PCR, the repertoire was profiled, and TCRdb retains in-frame clones only, with some absent. The table records some 95,000 clones, roughly 87% of them present only once. The specimen comprised peripheral blood mononuclear cells (PBMCs), sampled before the second cycle of nivolumab. The receptor set was obtained from a human donor with classical Hodgkin lymphoma.

The rearrangement uses TRBV10-3 and TRBJ1-2; D gene unclear. V shed 8 bases and J shed 7 bases, with 17 bases lying between them. The germline CDR1 and CDR2 sequences are ENHRY and SYGVKD. The CDR3 runs 13 residues. The CDR3 is CAIGAGSIIGYTF. The CDR3 DNA sequence: TGTGCCATCGGCGCCGGGAGCATTATTGGCTACACCTTC.

This clone appeared once. V and J are TRBV6-1 and TRBJ2-1; D call uncertain. Trimming cost V 1 base and J 0 bases, with 10 bases left between them. The CDR3 sequence is 16 residues long. Germline CDR1 is MNHNS and CDR2 is SASEGT. The CDR3 DNA is TGTGCCAGCAGTGAAGGACTGACCGCCTCCTACAATGAGCAGTTCTTC. It is translated as CASSEGLTASYNEQFF.

The chain employs TRBV27 and TRBJ2-5; unclear D gene. V lost 7 bases and J 3 bases, leaving 9 bases between the germline ends. Germline assignment: CDR1 MNHEY and CDR2 SMNVEV (reference sequence). The CDR3 loop spans 12 amino acids. CDR3 bases: TGTGCCAGCACCTATTCCGAAGAGACCCAGTACTTC. The encoded protein is CASTYSEETQYF.

This clone is a singleton in its sample. This chain links TRBV2 with TRBJ1-5; a weak D match, TRBD1 (6 bases). V was pared by 6 bases and J by 6 bases, with 12 bases between. This CDR3 contains 13 residues. CDR1 SNHLY and CDR2 FYNNEI come from the germline V gene. CDR3 residues: CASRAGGAQPQHF. CDR3 nucleotides: TGTGCCAGCAGGGCGGGGGGGGCTCAGCCCCAGCATTTT.

In DNA, the CDR3 is TGTGCCAGCAGCTTAGATGCGGGAGGGTCCTACGAGCAGTACTTC. This sequence encodes CASSLDAGGSYEQYF. The V gene is TRBV7-2, the J gene TRBJ2-7, with 9 bases that match TRBD2. The junction had 2 bases not matched to a gene; V was cut back by 1 base and J by 1 base. This CDR3 comprises 15 residues. Germline CDR1 reads SGHTA; CDR2 reads FQGNSA.

The chain employs TRBV2 and TRBJ1-4; D is unresolved. The V gene lost 8 bases and the J gene lost 10 bases, with 8 bases spanning the gap. Germline V gene data show CDR1 as SNHLY and CDR2 as FYNNEI. The CDR3 runs to 10 residues. The CDR3 DNA is TGTGCCAGCCAGGTCAGAAAACTGTTTTTT. Amino acid sequence: CASQVRKLFF.

This chain links TRBV7-8 with TRBJ2-3; either TRBD1 or TRBD2 may supply D (6 bases each). Trimming took off 11 bases at V and 6 bases at J, with 24 bases between the two ends. Per the germline V gene, CDR1 is SGHVS and CDR2 is FQNEAQ. The CDR3 length is 15 residues. CDR3 nucleotides: TGTGCCTCCAAAGTAGCCGGGGGCGGCCGGGATACGCAGTATTTT. Encoded protein: CASKVAGGGRDTQYF.